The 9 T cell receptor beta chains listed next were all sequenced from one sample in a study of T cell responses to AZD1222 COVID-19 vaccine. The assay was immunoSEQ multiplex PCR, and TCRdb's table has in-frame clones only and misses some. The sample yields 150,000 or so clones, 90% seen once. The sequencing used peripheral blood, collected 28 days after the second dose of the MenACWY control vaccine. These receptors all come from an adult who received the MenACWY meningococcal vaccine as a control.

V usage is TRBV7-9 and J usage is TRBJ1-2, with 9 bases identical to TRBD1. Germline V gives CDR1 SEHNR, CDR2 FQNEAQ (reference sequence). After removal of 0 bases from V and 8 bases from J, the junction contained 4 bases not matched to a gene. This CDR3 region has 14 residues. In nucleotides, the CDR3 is TGTGCCAGCAGCTTAGCGGACAGGGGCCGGGGCTACACCTTC. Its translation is CASSLADRGRGYTF.

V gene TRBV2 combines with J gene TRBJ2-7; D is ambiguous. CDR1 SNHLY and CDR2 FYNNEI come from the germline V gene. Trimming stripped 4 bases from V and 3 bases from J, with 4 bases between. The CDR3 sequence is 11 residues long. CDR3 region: CASSAIYEQYF. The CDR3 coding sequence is TGTGCCAGCAGTGCCATCTACGAGCAGTACTTC.

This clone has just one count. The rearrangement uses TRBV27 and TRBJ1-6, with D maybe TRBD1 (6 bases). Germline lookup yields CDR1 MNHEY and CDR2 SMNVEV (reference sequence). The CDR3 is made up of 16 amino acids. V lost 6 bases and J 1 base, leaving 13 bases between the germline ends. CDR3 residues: CASRATGKSYNSPLHF. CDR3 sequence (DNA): TGTGCCAGCAGGGCCACAGGGAAGTCCTATAATTCACCCCTCCACTTT.

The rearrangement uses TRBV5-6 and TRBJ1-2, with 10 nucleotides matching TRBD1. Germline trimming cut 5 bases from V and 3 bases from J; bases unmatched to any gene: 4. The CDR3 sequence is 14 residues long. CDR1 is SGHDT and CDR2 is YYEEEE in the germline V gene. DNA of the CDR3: TGTGCCAGCAGTGGGGACAGGGGCTACTATGGCTACACCTTC. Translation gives CASSGDRGYYGYTF.

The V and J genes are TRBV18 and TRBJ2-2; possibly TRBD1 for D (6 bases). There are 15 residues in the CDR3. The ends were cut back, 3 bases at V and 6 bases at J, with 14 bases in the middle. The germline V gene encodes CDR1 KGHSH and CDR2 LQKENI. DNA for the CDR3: TGTGCCAGCTCACCCCAGGGGCGAGACGCCGGGGAGCTGTTTTTT. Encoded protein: CASSPQGRDAGELFF.

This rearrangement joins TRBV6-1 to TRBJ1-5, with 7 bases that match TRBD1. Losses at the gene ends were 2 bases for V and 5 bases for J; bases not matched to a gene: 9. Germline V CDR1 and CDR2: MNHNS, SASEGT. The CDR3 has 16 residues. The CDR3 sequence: CASSELTTGAYQPQHF. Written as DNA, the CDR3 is TGTGCCAGCAGTGAATTAACAACAGGGGCTTATCAGCCCCAGCATTTT.

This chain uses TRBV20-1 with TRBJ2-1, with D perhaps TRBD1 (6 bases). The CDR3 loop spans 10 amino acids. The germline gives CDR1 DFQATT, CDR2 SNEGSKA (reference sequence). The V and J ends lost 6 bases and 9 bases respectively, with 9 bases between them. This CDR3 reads CSARGGEQFF. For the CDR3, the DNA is TGCAGTGCCAGGGGTGGTGAGCAGTTCTTC.

Here the CDR3 reads CASSALGYEQYF. In nucleotides, the CDR3 is TGTGCCAGCAGTGCCCTTGGCTACGAGCAGTACTTC. The rearrangement uses TRBV28 and TRBJ2-7, with no clear D. In germline, CDR1 is MDHEN, CDR2 SYDVKM. V was pared by 5 bases and J by 3 bases, with 8 bases between. The CDR3 runs 12 residues.

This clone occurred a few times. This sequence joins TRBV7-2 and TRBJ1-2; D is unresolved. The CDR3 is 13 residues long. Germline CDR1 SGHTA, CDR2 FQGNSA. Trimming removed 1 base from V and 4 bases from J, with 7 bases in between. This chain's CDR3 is CASSLDTFYGYTF. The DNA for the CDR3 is TGTGCCAGCAGCTTAGATACGTTCTATGGCTACACCTTC.